These 20 T cell receptor beta chains came from one sample sequenced in a study of OX40 agonist ivuxolimab in advanced cancers. The table came from immunoSEQ multiplex PCR; TCRdb's copy has only in-frame clones and leaves some out. The sample yields about 35,000 clones, about 90% seen once. Sample: CD4+ or CD8+ T cells sorted from blood, taken in a trial of the OX40 agonist ivuxolimab. The receptors derive from an adult with an advanced solid tumor such as melanoma, head and neck, liver or kidney cancer.

The V gene is TRBV29-1, the J gene TRBJ1-2, with D possibly being TRBD1 (5 bases). Trimming took 5 bases from V and 0 from J, leaving 13 bases between them. The V gene's germline CDR1 is SQVTM and CDR2 ANQGSEA. The CDR3 length is 14 residues. The CDR3 region is CSVPLAGSNYGYTF. The DNA of the CDR3 is TGCAGCGTTCCCCTCGCAGGGTCTAACTATGGCTACACCTTC.

V gene TRBV5-6 combines with J gene TRBJ1-3; tentative D call: TRBD1 (5 bases). V dropped 8 bases and J dropped 3 bases, with 15 bases sitting between them. The CDR3 totals 14 residues. In germline, CDR1 is SGHDT, CDR2 YYEEEE. CDR3 residues: CASPKTVHGNTIYF. DNA of the CDR3: TGTGCCAGTCCAAAGACAGTACATGGAAACACCATATATTTT. The variable domain in full, with the rest retrieved from reference TRBV5-6 and TRBJ1-3, is DAGVTQSPTHLIKTRGQQVTLRCSPKSGHDTVSWYQQALGQGPQFIFQYYEEEERQRGNFPDRFSGHQFPNYSSELNVNALLLGDSALYLCASPKTVHGNTIYFGEGSWLTVV.

This chain connects TRBV7-9 to TRBJ2-4; 10 nucleotides match TRBD1. The ends lost 4 bases at V and 0 bases at J; junction bases unmatched: 6. The germline CDR1 and CDR2 sequences are SEHNR and FQNEAQ (reference sequence). The CDR3 has 17 residues. CDR3 loop: CASSSDRGREAKNIQYF. The CDR3 nucleotides read TGTGCCAGCAGCTCGGACAGGGGGAGGGAAGCCAAAAACATTCAGTACTTC. Full variable domain (rest looked up from reference TRBV7-9 and TRBJ2-4): DTGVSQNPRHKITKRGQNVTFRCDPISEHNRLYWYRQTLGQGPEFLTYFQNEAQLEKSRLLSDRFSAERPKGSFSTLEIQRTEQGDSAMYLCASSSDRGREAKNIQYFGAGTRLSVL.

This chain links TRBV7-2 with TRBJ1-2; the match to TRBD1 covers 7 bases. Germline V CDR1 and CDR2: SGHTA, FQGNSA. The CDR3 has 17 residues. V lost 1 base to trimming and J lost 4 bases; unmatched junction nucleotides: 12. As DNA, the CDR3 is TGTGCCAGCAGCTTAGTGGCAGGGGGAGGTCTTAGCTATGGCTACACCTTC. Translated: CASSLVAGGGLSYGYTF.

The chain combines TRBV7-9 with TRBJ2-2, with D possibly TRBD1 on 6 matching bases. The CDR3 totals 16 residues. Trimming took 3 bases from V and 4 from J, leaving 15 bases between them. Looked up from germline, CDR1 is SEHNR and CDR2 is FQNEAQ (reference sequence). The CDR3 DNA follows: TGTGCCAGCAGCTTGCCCATACAGGGCCTCACCGGGGAGCTGTTTTTT. Translated, it gives CASSLPIQGLTGELFF.

CDR3 coding DNA: TGTGCCAGCAGCTTAGAAGCGGGCTGGGGGAGCTCCTACGAGCAGTACTTC. Translating gives CASSLEAGWGSSYEQYF. The V and J genes are TRBV7-6 and TRBJ2-7; perhaps TRBD2 as D (6 bases). V was trimmed by 1 base and J by 0 bases, leaving 16 bases between them. Germline V gene sequence: CDR1 SGHVS, CDR2 FNYEAQ. The CDR3 runs 17 residues.

V is TRBV9 and J is TRBJ2-6; the D gene could be TRBD1 or TRBD2 (6 bases each). The CDR3 spans 18 residues. V was trimmed by 3 bases and J by 0 bases, leaving 16 bases between them. CDR1 and CDR2 (germline): SGDLS, YYNGEE. CDR3 DNA sequence: TGTGCCAGCAGCGCTGCTTTAGGGGGGTTCTCTGGGGCCAACGTCCTGACTTTC. The encoded protein is CASSAALGGFSGANVLTF.

The gene calls are TRBV4-3 and TRBJ2-7; D gene unclear. The V gene's germline CDR1 is LGHNA and CDR2 YSLEER. The CDR3 has 15 amino acids. The germline V and J ends were trimmed by 0 bases and 7 bases, with 16 bases remaining between them. The CDR3 coding sequence is TGCGCCAGCAGCCAAGAAGTTGCAGGTGGGTCGGAGCAGTACTTC. This translates into CASSQEVAGGSEQYF.

The V call is TRBV5-6, the J call TRBJ2-1; D is ambiguous. The germline V gene encodes CDR1 SGHDT and CDR2 YYEEEE. The CDR3 length is 15 residues. V was cut by 0 bases and J by 0 bases, with 7 bases left in between. The DNA of the CDR3 is TGTGCCAGCAGCTTGGATACGAGCTCCTACAATGAGCAGTTCTTC. This gives the protein CASSLDTSSYNEQFF.

The chain is built from TRBV27 and TRBJ2-7, with a possible D match to TRBD1 (6 bases). V shed 5 bases and J shed 2 bases, with 13 bases lying between them. CDR1 is MNHEY, CDR2 SMNVEV, per germline (reference sequence). The CDR3 is made up of 14 amino acids. Here the CDR3 reads CASSPVSGAYEQYF. The CDR3 DNA sequence: TGTGCCAGCAGTCCCGTATCAGGGGCCTACGAGCAGTACTTC.

The chain combines TRBV7-6 with TRBJ1-4, with 7 bases identical to TRBD1. Germline CDR1 reads SGHVS; CDR2 reads FNYEAQ. The CDR3 is 15 amino acids. V lost 5 bases to trimming and J lost 5 bases; unmatched junction nucleotides: 8. The CDR3 is CASSLETGSNEKLFF. CDR3 DNA sequence: TGTGCCAGCAGCCTAGAGACAGGGTCCAATGAAAAACTGTTTTTT.

This sequence joins TRBV2 and TRBJ2-2; D uncertain. CDR3 size: 14 residues. Germline V gene lookup returns CDR1 SNHLY and CDR2 FYNNEI. The germline V and J ends were trimmed by 3 bases and 6 bases, with 11 bases remaining between them. CDR3 DNA: TGTGCCAGCAGTGAGGATTGGGGTCCCGGGGAGCTGTTTTTT. Residues: CASSEDWGPGELFF. Full variable domain (rest looked up from reference TRBV2 and TRBJ2-2): EPEVTQTPSHQVTQMGQEVILRCVPISNHLYFYWYRQILGQKVEFLVSFYNNEISEKSEIFDDQFSVERPDGSNFTLKIRSTKLEDSAMYFCASSEDWGPGELFFGEGSRLTVL.

The chain employs TRBV19 and TRBJ2-7; D is unresolved. V gave up 6 bases and J gave up 2 bases, with 8 bases separating them. Germline CDR1 LNHDA, CDR2 SQIVND (reference sequence). The CDR3 totals 12 residues. The CDR3 DNA reads as TGTGCCAGTAGGAGTTTTACCTACGAGCAGTACTTC. It yields the protein CASRSFTYEQYF.

V and J are TRBV6-5 and TRBJ1-4; 7 bases are shared with TRBD1. The CDR3 spans 16 residues. Losses at the gene ends were 2 bases for V and 2 bases for J; bases not matched to a gene: 5. Germline CDR1 and CDR2: MNHEY and SVGAGI. CDR3 DNA sequence: TGTGCCAGCAGTTACGGGCAGGGGGTGACTAATGAAAAACTGTTTTTT. This sequence encodes CASSYGQGVTNEKLFF.

CDR3 bases: TGTGCCAGCAGTCTGATGACAGGGACATCCGAGCAGTACTTC. Its protein product is CASSLMTGTSEQYF. This chain links TRBV2 with TRBJ2-5; 7 nucleotides align to TRBD1. With the DNA end fitting TRBJ2-7 better, the J assignment may be wrong. The germline gives CDR1 SNHLY, CDR2 FYNNEI. This CDR3 spans 14 amino acids.

The V call is TRBV6-5, the J call TRBJ2-3; TRBD1 agrees at 7 bases. Germline V gene lookup returns CDR1 MNHEY and CDR2 SVGAGI. This CDR3 is built from 14 residues. With V trimmed by 3 bases and J by 2 bases, 2 bases remained unmatched. CDR3 residues: CASSYDRVTDTQYF. CDR3 in DNA: TGTGCCAGCAGTTATGACAGGGTCACAGATACGCAGTATTTT.

This sequence joins TRBV9 and TRBJ2-1; 14 nucleotides line up with TRBD2. Looked up from germline, CDR1 is SGDLS and CDR2 is YYNGEE. The trim removed 2 bases at V and 7 bases at J, leaving 23 bases unmatched. The CDR3 runs to 22 residues. The CDR3 protein is CASSVGTLGTSGRRYKGNEQFF. The CDR3 coding sequence is TGTGCCAGCAGCGTTGGGACACTTGGGACTAGCGGGAGACGGTATAAGGGGAATGAGCAGTTCTTC.

The chain uses TRBV27 and TRBJ1-6, with D unresolved. The CDR3 is made up of 12 amino acids. V lost 1 base and J lost 9, with 4 bases in between. CDR1 and CDR2 from the germline V gene are MNHEY and SMNVEV (reference sequence). The CDR3 DNA is TGTGCCAGCAGTTTATTAGGTTCACCCCTCCACTTT. Protein sequence: CASSLLGSPLHF.

The chain is built from TRBV19 and TRBJ2-5; D is undetermined. The J call is in doubt because the DNA end fits TRBJ2-7 better. This CDR3 is built from 11 residues. Germline values: CDR1 LNHDA, CDR2 SQIVND (reference sequence). The CDR3 DNA reads TGTGCCAGTAGTAGGCCTGGCGAGCAGTACTTC. The encoded protein is CASSRPGEQYF.

The chain uses TRBV7-9 and TRBJ2-5; TRBD2 matches 7 bases. This CDR3 is built from 15 residues. Trimming cost V 1 base and J 2 bases; bases outside gene matches: 4. From germline, CDR1 is SEHNR and CDR2 FQNEAQ (reference sequence). CDR3 DNA: TGTGCCAGCAGCTTAGATCTGGGGGGGCAAGAGACCCAGTACTTC. Its protein is CASSLDLGGQETQYF.